The 29 T cell receptor beta chains below all came from one sample that was sequenced in a study of identical twins. TCRdb independently ran MiXCR on the 5' RACE reads; one entry per CDR3 protein. Of under 900,000 distinct CDR3 sequences listed, more than 9% are singletons. This sample also appeared in a second study, on yellow fever vaccine responses in identical twins.

The sample taken for sequencing was PBMCs. These receptors were collected from a woman between 18 and 29 years old in good health.

In this sample, this clonotype turned up a few times. The chain joins TRBV3-1 to TRBJ2-3, with unresolved D. Germline CDR1 LGHDT, CDR2 YNNKEL (reference sequence). The CDR3 extends over 15 amino acids. Trimming took 0 bases from V and 1 from J, leaving 8 bases between them. The CDR3 DNA reads TGTGCCAGCAGCCAAGATGGGCTTGGCACAGATACGCAGTATTTT. It encodes CASSQDGLGTDTQYF.

The chain has TRBV4-2 and TRBJ2-5; TRBD2 matches at 8 bases. CDR1 and CDR2 from the germline V gene are LGHNA and YNFKEQ. The CDR3 has 15 amino acids. The ends lost 1 base at V and 4 bases at J; junction bases unmatched: 5. As DNA, the CDR3 is TGTGCCAGCAGCCAAGGGCGGGGGGCGCGAGAGACCCAGTACTTC. Translating it yields CASSQGRGARETQYF.

This clonotype was found many times. Here the CDR3 reads CSAIAGEAYEQYF. CDR3 nucleotides: TGCAGCGCTATAGCGGGAGAGGCCTACGAGCAGTACTTC. The rearrangement uses TRBV29-1 and TRBJ2-7; 9 nucleotides line up with TRBD2. This CDR3 is 13 amino acids long. J lost 2 bases, V lost 7 bases, and 6 bases had no gene match. Per the germline V gene, CDR1 is SQVTM and CDR2 is ANQGSEA.

This clonotype showed up many times. The chain joins TRBV10-3 to TRBJ2-7; 8 positions agree with TRBD1. J gave up 1 base and V 4 bases, and 9 bases lay outside the gene matches. In germline, CDR1 is ENHRY, CDR2 SYGVKD. CDR3 size: 16 residues. This chain's CDR3 is CAISGSGTGDSYEQYF. CDR3 DNA: TGTGCCATCAGTGGATCCGGGACAGGTGATTCCTACGAGCAGTACTTC.

V usage is TRBV27 and J usage is TRBJ2-5; D uncertain. The CDR3 length is 14 residues. Germline loops: CDR1 MNHEY, CDR2 SMNVEV (reference sequence). Trimming took 2 bases from V and 7 from J, leaving 14 bases between them. The chain's CDR3 is CASSLIGLSMTQYF. The CDR3 region has the DNA TGTGCCAGCAGTTTAATCGGCCTGAGTATGACCCAGTACTTC.

V gene TRBV7-8 combines with J gene TRBJ1-1; TRBD1 matches 7 bases. The trim removed 8 bases at V and 0 bases at J, leaving 3 bases unmatched. Germline V CDR1 and CDR2: SGHVS, FQNEAQ. CDR3 length: 13 residues. The CDR3 DNA reads as TGTGCCAGCGGGACAGACATGAACACTGAAGCTTTCTTT. It yields the protein CASGTDMNTEAFF.

This clonotype was observed a handful of times. This chain uses TRBV3-1 with TRBJ2-7; 12 bases match TRBD2. Germline loops: CDR1 LGHDT, CDR2 YNNKEL (reference sequence). Trimming cost V 2 bases and J 1 base; bases outside gene matches: 6. The CDR3 has 17 amino acids. The CDR3 DNA follows: TGTGCCAGCAGCCAAACTAGCGGGAGGCTTTCTTCCTACGAGCAGTACTTC. Its protein product is CASSQTSGRLSSYEQYF.

This clonotype was recorded a few times. The rearrangement uses TRBV3-1 and TRBJ2-5, with TRBD1 as a possible D gene (7 bases). The germline V and J ends were trimmed by 1 base and 5 bases, with 14 bases remaining between them. This CDR3 has 15 residues. The germline gives CDR1 LGHDT, CDR2 YNNKEL (reference sequence). The DNA of the CDR3 is TGTGCCAGCAGCCAAGTCAGGGGGGCCTTGGAGACCCAGTACTTC. Encoded protein: CASSQVRGALETQYF.

This chain links TRBV11-2 with TRBJ2-1; no reliable D call. Trimming cost V 1 base and J 0 bases, with 7 bases left between them. In germline, CDR1 is SGHAT, CDR2 FQNNGV. This CDR3 has 15 residues. The CDR3 region has the DNA TGTGCCAGCAGCTTAGGTAGGGACTCCTACAATGAGCAGTTCTTC. It codes for CASSLGRDSYNEQFF.

CDR3 sequence reads: CASSSASDKANTQYF. CDR3 coding DNA: TGTGCCAGCAGCAGCGCGAGCGACAAGGCTAATACGCAGTATTTT. The chain employs TRBV5-8 and TRBJ2-3; no clear D gene. There are 15 residues in the CDR3. Germline lookup yields CDR1 SGHTS and CDR2 YDEGEE. V lost 4 bases, J lost 7 bases, and 19 bases lay in between.

J is TRBJ2-6 and V is TRBV4-2; D might be TRBD2 (5 bases). Germline assignment: CDR1 LGHNA and CDR2 YNFKEQ. Trimming took off 0 bases at V and 4 bases at J, with 10 bases between the two ends. The CDR3 sequence is 16 residues long. In DNA form, the CDR3 reads TGTGCCAGCAGCCAAGATCGGGGTGCCGGGGCCAACGTCCTGACTTTC. Its protein is CASSQDRGAGANVLTF.

This sequence joins TRBV28 and TRBJ2-3; D gene uncertain. The germline CDR1 and CDR2 sequences are MDHEN and SYDVKM. V was trimmed by 2 bases and J by 1 base, leaving 7 bases between them. The CDR3 spans 14 residues. DNA for the CDR3: TGTGCCAGCAGTTTAAGGCGACGCACAGATACGCAGTATTTT. Amino acid sequence: CASSLRRRTDTQYF. The variable domain in full, with the rest retrieved from reference TRBV28 and TRBJ2-3, is DVKVTQSSRYLVKRTGEKVFLECVQDMDHENMFWYRQDPGLGLRLIYFSYDVKMKEKGDIPEGYSVSREKKERFSLILESASTNQTSMYLCASSLRRRTDTQYFGPGTRLTVL.

The chain employs TRBV5-6 and TRBJ2-6; D may match TRBD1 or TRBD2 (5 bases each). Germline lookup yields CDR1 SGHDT and CDR2 YYEEEE. Trimming took off 3 bases at V and 0 bases at J, with 13 bases between the two ends. CDR3 length equals 17 residues. CDR3 DNA: TGTGCCAGCAGCTCAACCGGGGCCTTCTCTGGGGCCAACGTCCTGACTTTC. This translates into CASSSTGAFSGANVLTF.

This clonotype has a handful of counts. The genes are TRBV11-2 and TRBJ1-1; D perhaps matches TRBD1 (5 bases). Germline CDR1 SGHAT, CDR2 FQNNGV. The germline V and J ends were trimmed by 5 bases and 4 bases, with 17 bases remaining between them. The length of the CDR3 is 15 residues. The CDR3 sequence is CASSAQPGWGTEAFF. DNA for the CDR3: TGTGCCAGCAGCGCCCAGCCAGGGTGGGGCACTGAAGCTTTCTTT.

This clonotype was counted only a few times. The genes are TRBV10-3 and TRBJ2-3, with D uncertain. This CDR3 spans 12 amino acids. V was clipped by 0 bases and J by 5 bases, with 3 bases between them. Germline V gene sequence: CDR1 ENHRY, CDR2 SYGVKD. CDR3 residues: CAISESGDTQYF. CDR3 in DNA: TGTGCCATCAGTGAGTCGGGAGATACGCAGTATTTT.

The chain recombines TRBV5-1 with TRBJ2-3; 13 nucleotides match TRBD2. CDR1 is SGHRS and CDR2 is YFSETQ in the germline V gene. Trimming removed 4 bases from V and 0 bases from J; junction bases left unmatched: 8. This CDR3 has 18 amino acids. In DNA form, the CDR3 reads TGCGCCAGCAGCGGCGGGACTAGCGGGGTCCCTAGCACAGATACGCAGTATTTT. Translated: CASSGGTSGVPSTDTQYF. Full variable domain (rest looked up from reference TRBV5-1 and TRBJ2-3): KAGVTQTPRYLIKTRGQQVTLSCSPISGHRSVSWYQQTPGQGLQFLFEYFSETQRNKGNFPGRFSGRQFSNSRSEMNVSTLELGDSALYLCASSGGTSGVPSTDTQYFGPGTRLTVL.

This clonotype was seen only a few times. The chain employs TRBV27 and TRBJ2-3; 9 bases are shared with TRBD2. CDR3 length equals 16 residues. Germline V gene lookup returns CDR1 MNHEY and CDR2 SMNVEV (reference sequence). V gave up 0 bases and J gave up 3 bases; unmatched junction bases: 4. As DNA, the CDR3 is TGTGCCAGCAGTTTATCGACAGGACTAGCGACAGATACGCAGTATTTT. It is translated as CASSLSTGLATDTQYF.

This chain uses TRBV28 with TRBJ2-1, with 7 bases matching TRBD1. The CDR3 is made up of 16 amino acids. After removal of 6 bases from V and 0 bases from J, the junction contained 8 bases not matched to a gene. Per the germline V gene, CDR1 is MDHEN and CDR2 is SYDVKM. The CDR3, as DNA: TGTGCCAGCAGACCGGACAGGACTCTCTCCTACAATGAGCAGTTCTTC. Encoded protein: CASRPDRTLSYNEQFF.

The genes are TRBV15 and TRBJ2-3; D possibly corresponds to TRBD2 (6 bases). Germline-derived CDR1 and CDR2 are LNHNV and YYDKDF (reference sequence). CDR3 size: 15 residues. Trimming pared 1 base from V and 1 base from J, leaving 9 bases between. The chain's CDR3 is CATSRAGGGTDTQYF. CDR3 nucleotides: TGTGCCACCAGCAGAGCGGGCGGGGGCACAGATACGCAGTATTTT.

V gene TRBV6-1 combines with J gene TRBJ1-6; D perhaps matches TRBD1 (5 bases). Trimming pared 7 bases from V and 10 bases from J, leaving 14 bases between. Germline lookup yields CDR1 MNHNS and CDR2 SASEGT. The CDR3 spans 13 residues. CDR3 amino acids: CASTPREGSPLHF. CDR3 nucleotides: TGTGCCAGCACCCCCCGAGAGGGGTCACCCCTCCACTTT.

The chain joins TRBV28 to TRBJ1-6; D is unresolved. V was clipped by 6 bases and J by 7 bases, with 16 bases between them. The CDR3 runs 15 residues. Germline CDR1 and CDR2: MDHEN and SYDVKM. The CDR3 DNA follows: TGTGCCAGCAGCCCCGGCCTCGGCGGGAATTCACCCCTCCACTTT. This encodes CASSPGLGGNSPLHF.

The J gene is TRBJ2-7, the V gene TRBV20-1, with 12 positions matching TRBD2. The V and J ends lost 4 bases and 3 bases, in that order; junction bases with no gene match: 4. Per the germline V gene, CDR1 is DFQATT and CDR2 is SNEGSKA (reference sequence). The CDR3 spans 14 residues. In DNA form, the CDR3 reads TGCAGTGCTAAACTAGCGGGGGGCCTCTACGAGCAGTACGTC. Encoded protein: CSAKLAGGLYEQYV.

This clonotype was observed at least ten times. V is TRBV5-1 and J is TRBJ2-7; no clear D gene. CDR3 length: 14 residues. Trimming took off 4 bases at V and 4 bases at J, with 15 bases between the two ends. The V gene's germline CDR1 is SGHRS and CDR2 YFSETQ. The CDR3 region is CASSPGESGYEQYF. The CDR3, as DNA: TGCGCCAGCAGCCCGGGCGAATCTGGATACGAGCAGTACTTC.

In this sample, this clonotype turned up a few times. The rearrangement uses TRBV6-2 or TRBV6-3 and TRBJ1-5; D is unclear. The CDR3 loop spans 14 amino acids. V dropped 2 bases and J dropped 5 bases, with 10 bases sitting between them. From germline, CDR1 is MNHEY and CDR2 SVGEGT. Here the CDR3 DNA reads TGTGCCAGCAGTTACAGGGCAAAGGATCAGCCCCAGCATTTT. Translated: CASSYRAKDQPQHF.

This clonotype has only a few counts. The V call is TRBV4-1, the J call TRBJ2-2; tentatively, D is TRBD2 (7 bases). The CDR3 contains 20 residues. Per the germline V gene, CDR1 is MGHRA and CDR2 is YSYEKL. Trimming stripped 2 bases from V and 0 bases from J, with 22 bases between. CDR3 residues: CASSQRLYAGATPNTGELFF. The CDR3 coding sequence is TGCGCCAGCAGCCAAAGATTGTACGCGGGGGCCACGCCGAACACCGGGGAGCTGTTTTTT.

This clonotype appeared a few times. The chain combines TRBV10-2 with TRBJ2-1; D gene ambiguous. Looked up from germline, CDR1 is WSHSY and CDR2 is SAAADI. This CDR3 comprises 15 residues. V was trimmed by 2 bases and J by 5 bases, leaving 13 bases between them. The CDR3: CASSEPGVIHNEQFF. CDR3 DNA sequence: TGCGCCAGCAGTGAGCCGGGTGTTATTCACAATGAGCAGTTCTTC.

The table lists this clonotype with a few counts. The rearrangement uses TRBV12-3 or TRBV12-4 and TRBJ2-2; 10 positions agree with TRBD2. V shed 6 bases and J 6 bases; nucleotides not matched to a gene: 7. The CDR3 is 15 amino acids. This CDR3 reads CASRTVTSGSGELFF. The CDR3 nucleotides read TGTGCCAGCAGAACCGTGACTAGCGGGTCCGGGGAGCTGTTTTTT.

The chain employs TRBV20-1 and TRBJ2-3, with 12 nucleotides matching TRBD1. V lost 3 bases to trimming and J lost 5 bases; unmatched junction nucleotides: 6. Looked up from germline, CDR1 is DFQATT and CDR2 is SNEGSKA (reference sequence). The CDR3 is made up of 15 amino acids. The CDR3 DNA sequence: TGCAGTGCTAGGGGGGGACAGGGGGCGTTAGATACGCAGTATTTT. Protein product: CSARGGQGALDTQYF.

This clonotype was seen at least ten times. The chain carries TRBV5-1 and TRBJ1-1, with D hard to call. In germline, CDR1 is SGHRS, CDR2 YFSETQ. V gave up 6 bases and J gave up 4 bases, with 22 bases separating them. The CDR3 consists of 16 residues. For the CDR3, the DNA is TGCGCCAGCAATTCGGACGAAAGGCGGTATGGCACTGAAGCTTTCTTT. Its protein is CASNSDERRYGTEAFF.